This section outlines one T cell receptor (beta chain) sequence together with its context. Produced via immunoSEQ multiplex PCR; TCRdb's table is partial and in-frame only. The table lists a few hundred thousand clones, 88% of them singletons. V was clipped by 6 bases and J by 3 bases; unmatched bases: 5. The CDR3 is made up of 15 amino acids. CDR1 is MNHEY and CDR2 is SVGAGI in the germline V gene. This record comes from a study of blood T cell repertoires in COVID-19. V is TRBV6-5 and J is TRBJ1-5, with 10 bases aligning to TRBD1. This clonotype originated in a woman aged 18 to 35 who had recovered from COVID-19. What was sequenced was PBMCs or T cells enriched from blood (not recorded which). The CDR3 coding sequence is TGTGCCAGCAGAAAGACAGGGGGCATCAATCAGCCCCAGCATTTT. Its translation is CASRKTGGINQPQHF.